This TCR beta chain came from a study of blood T cells in healthy people across ages. The use of a sample-barcoded 5' primer and a J-beta primer mix characterized a second PCR of 7 to 11 cycles. TCRdb passed the 5' RACE reads through MiXCR, listing each CDR3 protein once. Among approximately 880,000 distinct CDR3 sequences listed, around 46% were seen once. The CDR3 length is 15 residues. The germline CDR1 and CDR2 sequences are SGHTA and FQGNSA. V was pared by 5 bases and J by 7 bases, with 10 bases of the junction left unmatched. The sample was blood. The clonotype was recovered from a man aged 25 to 40 in good health. The chain combines TRBV7-2 with TRBJ2-1, with 8 positions matching TRBD2. The CDR3 is CASSTTSGWGNEQFF. The DNA of the CDR3 is TGTGCCAGCAGCACTACTAGCGGATGGGGGAATGAGCAGTTCTTC. The full variable domain, in which reference TRBV7-2 and TRBJ2-1 provide the parts outside the CDR3, is GAGVSQSPSNKVTEKGKDVELRCDPISGHTALYWYRQSLGQGLEFLIYFQGNSAPDKSGLPSDRFSAERTGGSVSTLTIQRTQQEDSAVYLCASSTTSGWGNEQFFGPGTRLTVL.